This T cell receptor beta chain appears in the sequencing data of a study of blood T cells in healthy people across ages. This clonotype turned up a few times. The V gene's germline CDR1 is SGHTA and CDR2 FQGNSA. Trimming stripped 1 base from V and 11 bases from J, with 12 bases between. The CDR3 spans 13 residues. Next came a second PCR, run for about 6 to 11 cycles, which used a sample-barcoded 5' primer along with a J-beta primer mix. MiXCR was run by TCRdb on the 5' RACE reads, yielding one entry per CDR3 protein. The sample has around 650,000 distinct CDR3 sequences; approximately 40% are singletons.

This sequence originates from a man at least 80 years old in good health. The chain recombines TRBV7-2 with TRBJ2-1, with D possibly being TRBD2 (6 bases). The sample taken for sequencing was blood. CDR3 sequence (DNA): TGTGCCAGCAGCTTAGTAACTAGCCAACAGCAGTTCTTC. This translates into CASSLVTSQQQFF.